The clone carrying this T cell receptor beta chain was seen at least ten times. Documented time point: pre-sensitization, week 0. As to treatment: therapeutic diphenylcyclopropenone sensitization with weekly scalp DPC. These data belong to a study of human T cells and chemical hapten exposure. Study in general: Alopecia areata, totalis or universalis affected patients who were mostly female.

Trimming stripped 8 bases from V and 5 bases from J, with 12 bases between. This CDR3 is 12 amino acids long. Germline loops: CDR1 SEHNR, CDR2 FQNEAQ (reference sequence). Separate cDNA molecules received unique molecular identifiers, which the library attached to them. TCRdb fed the RACE reads into MiXCR, producing one record per CDR3 protein. The data contain around 42,000 distinct CDR3 sequences, roughly 12% of them singletons. This chain uses TRBV7-9 with TRBJ1-2; a possible D gene is TRBD1 (6 bases). The input for sequencing was whole blood, taken in connection with sensitization to the hapten diphenylcyclopropenone (DPC). This TCR derives from a woman aged 25 to 39 with alopecia areata. Some clones in this sample may be carry-over from other donors' samples. The CDR3 DNA follows: TGTGCCAGCTTAGGACAGCTTTATGGCTACACCTTC. This gives the protein CASLGQLYGYTF.